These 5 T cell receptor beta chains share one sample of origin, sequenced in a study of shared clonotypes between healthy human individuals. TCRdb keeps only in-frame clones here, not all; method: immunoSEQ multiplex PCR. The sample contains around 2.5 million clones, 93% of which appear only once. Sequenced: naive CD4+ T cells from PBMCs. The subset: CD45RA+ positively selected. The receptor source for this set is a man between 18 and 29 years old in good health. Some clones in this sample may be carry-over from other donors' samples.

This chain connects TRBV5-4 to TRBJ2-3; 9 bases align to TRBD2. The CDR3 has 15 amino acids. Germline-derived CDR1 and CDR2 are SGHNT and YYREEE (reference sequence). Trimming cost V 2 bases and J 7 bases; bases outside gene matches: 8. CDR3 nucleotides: TGTGCCAGCAGCTTTGCTTTAGCGGGAGTTAATACGCAGTATTTT. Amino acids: CASSFALAGVNTQYF. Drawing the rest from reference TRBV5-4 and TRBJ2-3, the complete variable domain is ETGVTQSPTHLIKTRGQQVTLRCSSQSGHNTVSWYQQALGQGPQFIFQYYREEENGRGNFPPRFSGLQFPNYSSELNVNALELDDSALYLCASSFALAGVNTQYFGPGTRLTVL.

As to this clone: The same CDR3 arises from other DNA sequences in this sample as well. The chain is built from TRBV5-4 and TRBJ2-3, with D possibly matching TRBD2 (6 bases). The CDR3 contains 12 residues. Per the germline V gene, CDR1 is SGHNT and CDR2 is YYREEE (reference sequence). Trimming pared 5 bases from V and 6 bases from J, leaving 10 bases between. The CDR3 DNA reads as TGTGCCAGCAGTCCGGGGGTTGATACGCAGTATTTT. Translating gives CASSPGVDTQYF.

The CDR3 region has the DNA TGTGCCAGCAGTGGAAGGGCGGAGACCCAGTACTTC. It is translated as CASSGRAETQYF. The V and J genes are TRBV2 and TRBJ2-5, with D unclear. The V gene lost 4 bases and the J gene lost 5 bases, with 8 bases spanning the gap. The V gene's germline CDR1 is SNHLY and CDR2 FYNNEI. The CDR3 runs to 12 residues.

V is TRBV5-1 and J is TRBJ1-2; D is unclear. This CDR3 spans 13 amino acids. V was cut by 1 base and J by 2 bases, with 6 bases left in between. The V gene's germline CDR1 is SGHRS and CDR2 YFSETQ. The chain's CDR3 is CASSLLQNYGYTF. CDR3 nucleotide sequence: TGCGCCAGCAGCTTGCTGCAGAACTATGGCTACACCTTC.

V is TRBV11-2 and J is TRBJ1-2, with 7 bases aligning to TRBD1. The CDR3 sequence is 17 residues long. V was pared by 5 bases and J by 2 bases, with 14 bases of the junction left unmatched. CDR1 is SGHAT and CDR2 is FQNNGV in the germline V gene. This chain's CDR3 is CASSPRDSILVNYGYTF. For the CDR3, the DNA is TGTGCCAGCAGCCCCCGGGACAGCATTTTAGTAAACTATGGCTACACCTTC.